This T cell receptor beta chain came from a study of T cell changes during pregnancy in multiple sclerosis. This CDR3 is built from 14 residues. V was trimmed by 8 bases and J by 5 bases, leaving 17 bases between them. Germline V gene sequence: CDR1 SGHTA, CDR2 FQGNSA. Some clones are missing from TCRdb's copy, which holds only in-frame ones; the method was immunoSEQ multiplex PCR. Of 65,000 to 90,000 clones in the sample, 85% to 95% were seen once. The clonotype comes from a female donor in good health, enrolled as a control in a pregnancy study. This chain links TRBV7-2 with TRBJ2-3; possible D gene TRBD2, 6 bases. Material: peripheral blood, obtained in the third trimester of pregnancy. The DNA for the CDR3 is TGTGCCAGCTGTAGGGAGGCCAGGGTAGATACGCAGTATTTT. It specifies CASCREARVDTQYF.